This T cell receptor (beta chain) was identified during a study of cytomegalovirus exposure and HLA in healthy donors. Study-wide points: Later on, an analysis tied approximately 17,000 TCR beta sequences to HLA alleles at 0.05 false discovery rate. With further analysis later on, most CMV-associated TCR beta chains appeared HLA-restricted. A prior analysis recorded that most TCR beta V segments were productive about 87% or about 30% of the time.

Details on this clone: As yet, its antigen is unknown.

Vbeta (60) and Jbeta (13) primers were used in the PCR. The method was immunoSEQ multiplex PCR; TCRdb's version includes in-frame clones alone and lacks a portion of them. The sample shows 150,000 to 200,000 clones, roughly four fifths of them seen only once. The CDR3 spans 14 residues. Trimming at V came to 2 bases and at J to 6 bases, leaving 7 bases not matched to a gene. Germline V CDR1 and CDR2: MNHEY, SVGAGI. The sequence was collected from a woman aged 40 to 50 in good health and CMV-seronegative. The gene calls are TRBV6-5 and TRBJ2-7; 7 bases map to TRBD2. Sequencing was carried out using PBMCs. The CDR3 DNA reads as TGTGCCAGCAGTTACCGGGGGGTATGGGGCGAGCAGTACTTC. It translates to CASSYRGVWGEQYF.